This TCR beta chain derives from a study of early T cells in non-severe SARS-CoV-2 infection. About the study: Chains from this unsorted whole-blood bulk RNA could not be paired. Findings and limits, study-wide: The VDJdb matching leaned toward anti-spike CD8 responses and overlooked private and CD4 specificities.

A single record per CDR3 protein comes from TCRdb applying MiXCR to the 5' RACE reads. This repertoire shows more than 45,000 distinct CDR3 sequences, less than 15% found once; its top ten account for about a tenth. This clonotype showed up many times. Its antigen is still unknown. Trimming stripped 5 bases from V and 2 bases from J, with 9 bases between. This CDR3 is built from 13 residues. The sequencing sample was made of whole blood. This clonotype was sampled from an adult who was a healthcare worker with PCR-confirmed SARS-CoV-2 infection or an uninfected control (not recorded which). V usage is TRBV12-3 or TRBV12-4 and J usage is TRBJ1-2; D unresolved. CDR3 sequence (DNA): TGTGCCAGCAGTAAGAGGGAGAACTATGGCTACACCTTC. Its translation is CASSKRENYGYTF.